Listed here is a single T cell receptor beta chain. The germline gives CDR1 SNHLY, CDR2 FYNNEI. The CDR3 loop spans 14 amino acids. Trimming stripped 1 base from V and 3 bases from J, with 6 bases between. The data are from a study of blood T cell repertoires in COVID-19. The data were produced by immunoSEQ multiplex PCR, yet TCRdb's version contains in-frame clones alone and is incomplete. Of around 180,000 clones listed, 80% to 90% are singletons. The sample taken for sequencing was peripheral blood. This chain links TRBV2 with TRBJ2-2; D unclear. The origin of this receptor is a human donor with active or convalescent COVID-19. The donor label of this sample is uncertain. As DNA, the CDR3 is TGTGCCAGCAGTGAAGAGGCGGACACCGGGGAGCTGTTTTTT. Translation: CASSEEADTGELFF.